This T cell receptor (beta chain) was recovered during a study of cytomegalovirus exposure and HLA in healthy donors. This CDR3 has 15 residues. V trimming: 1 base; J trimming: 4 bases; junction bases outside the gene matches: 7. Looked up from germline, CDR1 is SGHDT and CDR2 is YYEEEE. Regarding this clone: Its antigen is not known.

The study ran its PCR with 60 Vbeta and 13 Jbeta primers. The assay was immunoSEQ multiplex PCR, and TCRdb's table has in-frame clones only and misses some. In the table there are about 130,000 clones, less than 80% of which are singletons. Study conclusions and caveats: In a later analysis, across HLA loci, associated TCR counts were highest for DRB1, lowest for HLA-C. V- and J-gene trimming in TCR beta was tied to a missense DCLRE1C variant by an analysis performed later.

Sequenced material: PBMCs. The sequence was obtained from a man aged 35-49 years in good health and CMV-seropositive. This chain uses TRBV5-6 with TRBJ1-2; 7 bases agree with TRBD1. The CDR3 DNA follows: TGTGCCAGCAGCTTGTTCAGGGGGACTCCCTATGGCTACACCTTC. It yields the protein CASSLFRGTPYGYTF. Looking up the rest from reference TRBV5-6 and TRBJ1-2 gives the full variable domain: DAGVTQSPTHLIKTRGQQVTLRCSPKSGHDTVSWYQQALGQGPQFIFQYYEEEERQRGNFPDRFSGHQFPNYSSELNVNALLLGDSALYLCASSLFRGTPYGYTFGSGTRLTVV.